Below are 5 T cell receptor beta chains sequenced from a single sample in a study of T-cell reconstitution after alpha-beta-depleted transplantation in children. During its preparation, the TCRbeta library received unique molecular identifiers. TCRdb fed the PCR reads into MiXCR, producing one record per CDR3 protein. The sample consists of 150,000 to 250,000 distinct CDR3 sequences, about 14% of them appearing once. Specimen: PBMCs from the stem cell graft donor, collected from the stem cell graft. The source of these receptors is a human donor who donated a stem cell graft to a child with acute lymphoblastic leukemia.

Many counts were recorded for this clonotype. V gene TRBV5-1 combines with J gene TRBJ2-1, with 11 bases lining up with TRBD2. The CDR3 runs to 16 residues. Germline V gives CDR1 SGHRS, CDR2 YFSETQ. J lost 0 bases, V lost 5 bases, and 4 bases had no gene match. CDR3 sequence reads: CASSSGLAGSYNEQFF. In DNA, the CDR3 is TGCGCCAGCAGTTCTGGACTAGCGGGCTCCTACAATGAGCAGTTCTTC.

This clonotype occurred many times. The J gene is TRBJ2-5, the V gene TRBV3-1; TRBD2 is a possible D gene (5 bases). CDR1 is LGHDT, CDR2 YNNKEL, per germline (reference sequence). The CDR3 length is 23 residues. V shed 0 bases and J shed 2 bases, with 34 bases lying between them. The CDR3 loop is CASSQEGWPWLARNPSVQETQYF. The CDR3 nucleotides are TGTGCCAGCAGCCAAGAAGGGTGGCCGTGGCTAGCCCGAAATCCCTCTGTACAAGAGACCCAGTACTTC.

In its sample, this clonotype was seen many times. The chain uses TRBV5-1 and TRBJ2-3; no firm D call. CDR3 length: 12 amino acids. Germline lookup yields CDR1 SGHRS and CDR2 YFSETQ. Trimming cost V 5 bases and J 2 bases, with 6 bases left between them. In DNA form, the CDR3 reads TGCGCCAGCAGTCTCCTCACAGATACGCAGTATTTT. Translating it yields CASSLLTDTQYF.

This clonotype was recorded at least ten times. The rearrangement uses TRBV10-3 and TRBJ2-1, with TRBD2 matching over 7 bases. The J segment lost 3 bases and the V segment lost 6 bases, leaving 11 bases of the junction unmatched. The germline gives CDR1 ENHRY, CDR2 SYGVKD. This CDR3 has 16 amino acids. The CDR3 region has the DNA TGTGCCATCAGGGACCGTGCGGGAGCCAACTACAATGAGCAGTTCTTC. Residues: CAIRDRAGANYNEQFF.

In its sample, this clonotype was seen many times. V gene TRBV12-3 or TRBV12-4 combines with J gene TRBJ2-2; tentative D call: TRBD2 (5 bases). Trimming removed 0 bases at V and 3 bases at J, with 8 bases between. This CDR3 spans 15 amino acids. This chain's CDR3 is CASSLARADTGELFF. The CDR3 coding sequence is TGTGCCAGCAGTTTAGCGCGGGCAGACACCGGGGAGCTGTTTTTT.